Below are 32 T cell receptor beta chains sequenced from a single sample in a study of tumor and adjacent non-tumor tissue in lung cancer. The library came from three nested PCR rounds adapted from ARM-PCR protocols. TCRdb reprocessed the multiplex PCR reads with MiXCR, giving one entry per CDR3 protein. Of about 93,000 distinct CDR3 sequences in the sample, 67% were seen once. No cell sorting was done before RNA was extracted from the tissue. Material for sequencing was lung tumor tissue. All receptors derive from a man between 60 and 70 years old with non-small cell lung cancer.

The chain joins TRBV5-1 to TRBJ2-7, with a possible D match to TRBD1 (5 bases). Germline values: CDR1 SGHRS, CDR2 YFSETQ. Trimming shortened V by 2 bases and J by 6 bases, and 6 bases separated the two germline ends. This CDR3 has 11 amino acids. DNA for the CDR3: TGCGCCAGCAGCTTAAGGGGCGAGCAGTACTTC. This gives the protein CASSLRGEQYF. The entire variable domain, with the rest obtained from reference TRBV5-1 and TRBJ2-7, is as follows: KAGVTQTPRYLIKTRGQQVTLSCSPISGHRSVSWYQQTPGQGLQFLFEYFSETQRNKGNFPGRFSGRQFSNSRSEMNVSTLELGDSALYLCASSLRGEQYFGPGTRLTVT.

Note on this clonotype: The CDR3 ends on some other residue instead of the conserved phenylalanine or tryptophan, so this is likely a read error. The chain combines TRBV6-5 with TRBJ2-2; TRBD2 matches at 7 bases. This CDR3 has 18 residues. Losses at the gene ends were 2 bases for V and 8 bases for J; bases not matched to a gene: 17. Germline CDR1 is MNHEY and CDR2 is SVGAGI. This CDR3 reads CASSYGPRMAREAGELFS. DNA for the CDR3: TGTGCCAGCAGTTACGGCCCTAGGATGGCTCGGGAGGCTGGGGAGCTGTTTTCT.

Details on this clonotype: Germline is not matched at one junction end, which may reflect a read error. The chain links TRBV29-1 to TRBJ2-3, with D possibly matching TRBD2 (6 bases). CDR1 and CDR2 from the germline V gene are SQVTM and ANQGSEA. This CDR3 contains 14 residues. The CDR3 protein is CSVEEGRGTATQYF. In DNA form, the CDR3 reads TGCAGCGTAGAAGAGGGGCGGGGAACAGCTACGCAGTATTTT.

As concerns this clonotype: The junction shows a germline mismatch at one end, possibly a read error. The chain couples TRBV4-2 to TRBJ1-1; tentatively, D is TRBD1 (5 bases). Germline lookup yields CDR1 LGHNA and CDR2 YNFKEQ. There are 18 residues in the CDR3. CDR3 sequence reads: CASSTRLAGGGINTEAFF. In DNA, the CDR3 is TGTGCCAGCAGCACCCGTTTAGCGGGGGGGGGAATAAACACTGAAGCCTTCTTT.

The gene calls are TRBV14 and TRBJ2-7; the D gene is possibly TRBD2 (6 bases). Trimming left V 1 base short and J 12 bases short, with 19 bases between. CDR3 length equals 14 residues. Germline V gene data show CDR1 as SGHDN and CDR2 as FVKESK. CDR3 residues: CASSQGRGITGLYF. Here the CDR3 DNA reads TGTGCCAGCAGCCAAGGTCGCGGGATCACCGGTCTGTACTTC.

The V and J genes are TRBV4-1 and TRBJ2-7, with a possible D match to TRBD1 (6 bases). V dropped 1 base and J dropped 3 bases, with 10 bases sitting between them. CDR3 length equals 14 residues. CDR1 and CDR2 (germline): MGHRA, YSYEKL. DNA of the CDR3: TGCGCCAGCAGCCAAGTTGACAGGCTCTACGAGCAGTACTTC. Amino acids: CASSQVDRLYEQYF.

To note about this clonotype: The junction departs from the called germline gene at one end, perhaps through a read error. The chain carries TRBV6-2 or TRBV6-3 and TRBJ1-1, with a tentative D call TRBD1 (6 bases). Germline lookup yields CDR1 MNHEY and CDR2 SVGEGT. The CDR3 spans 14 residues. The CDR3 region has the DNA TGTGCCAACAGTTACAGGGAAATGCACACTGAACCTTTCTTT. It is translated as CANSYREMHTEPFF.

About this clonotype: This may arise from a read error, as a much more abundant clone is one base away. This chain uses TRBV20-1 with TRBJ2-7, with 7 bases that match TRBD1. Germline values: CDR1 DFQATT, CDR2 SNEGSKA (reference sequence). Germline trimming cut 8 bases from V and 0 bases from J; bases unmatched to any gene: 7. The CDR3 covers 13 residues. The CDR3 reads CSTEDRASYEQYF. CDR3 nucleotides: TGCAGTACCGAAGACAGGGCCTCCTACGAGCAGTACTTC.

About this clonotype: Possible read error: a much larger clone is one base away. CDR3 bases: TGCAGTGCGATCACTAGCGGGAGGGGCACAGATACGCAGTATTTT. Its protein is CSAITSGRGTDTQYF. The chain links TRBV20-1 to TRBJ2-3; the match to TRBD2 covers 13 bases. Trimming removed 6 bases from V and 1 base from J; junction bases left unmatched: 4. The CDR3 spans 15 residues. Germline V gene sequence: CDR1 DFQATT, CDR2 SNEGSKA (reference sequence).

This clonotype was counted ten times or more. The chain carries TRBV20-1 and TRBJ2-1; D may be TRBD2 (6 bases). CDR3 length: 14 residues. Germline CDR1 DFQATT, CDR2 SNEGSKA (reference sequence). The germline V and J ends were trimmed by 2 bases and 3 bases, with 11 bases remaining between them. CDR3 coding DNA: TGCAGTGCTAGAAGGCGGGGACTCTACAATGAGCAGTTCTTC. Its translation: CSARRRGLYNEQFF.

This clonotype was seen repeatedly, ten times or more. The chain combines TRBV12-3 or TRBV12-4 with TRBJ2-7; D gene ambiguous. With 5 bases removed from V and 2 bases from J, the gap between germline ends came to 7 bases. CDR3 length: 12 residues. In nucleotides, the CDR3 is TGTGCCAGCAGTCCTTCCACCTACGAGCAGTACTTC. Residues: CASSPSTYEQYF.

This clonotype is medium-sized within its sample. The V gene is TRBV6-5, the J gene TRBJ2-5; the D gene could be TRBD1 or TRBD2 (5 bases each). The ends were cut back, 4 bases at V and 2 bases at J, with 14 bases in the middle. The CDR3 extends over 15 amino acids. From germline, CDR1 is MNHEY and CDR2 SVGAGI. CDR3 nucleotides: TGTGCCAGCAGTTCCCAAGGGACGCAACAAGAGACCCAGTACTTC. Translation gives CASSSQGTQQETQYF.

This clonotype is medium-sized (0.01 to 0.1%). This chain connects TRBV6-2 or TRBV6-3 to TRBJ1-2, with D perhaps TRBD1 (6 bases). Germline V gene sequence: CDR1 MNHEY, CDR2 SVGEGT. This CDR3 has 16 residues. Trimming pared 5 bases from V and 4 bases from J, leaving 20 bases between. CDR3 loop: CASSPKDSLVGYGYTF. The CDR3 region has the DNA TGTGCCAGCAGTCCTAAGGACAGTTTGGTCGGCTATGGCTACACCTTC.

CDR3 nucleotides: TGTGCCAGTAGTAGCGGGGACACAGATACGCAGTATTTT. Its translation is CASSSGDTDTQYF. The chain employs TRBV19 and TRBJ2-3; TRBD2 might be the D (6 bases). The CDR3 consists of 13 residues. Germline-derived CDR1 and CDR2 are LNHDA and SQIVND (reference sequence). The V end lost 4 bases, the J end lost 2 bases, and 7 bases lay between the germline ends.

As to this clonotype: A read error may be the cause here, since a much bigger clone is one base away. The chain uses TRBV11-2 and TRBJ2-6; maybe TRBD1 (5 bases). CDR1 is SGHAT, CDR2 FQNNGV, per germline. Between the trimmed V and J ends, which lost 0 bases and 2 bases, there was a span of 5 bases. The CDR3 is made up of 15 amino acids. The CDR3 is CASSLDRAGANVLTF. CDR3 in DNA: TGTGCCAGCAGCTTAGACAGGGCTGGGGCCAACGTCCTGACTTTC.

On this clonotype itself: One junction end disagrees with the germline gene, perhaps due to a read error. This chain joins TRBV4-3 and TRBJ2-1; maybe TRBD2 (5 bases). Germline CDR1 is LGHNA and CDR2 is YSLEER. This CDR3 has 16 amino acids. The CDR3 DNA is TGCGCCAGCAGCCAAGGGGCGAGGGTTTTCTGCAATGAGCGGTTCTTC. Translated: CASSQGARVFCNERFF.

Remarks on this clonotype: The junction differs from germline at one of its ends, possibly a read error. The gene calls are TRBV12-3 or TRBV12-4 and TRBJ2-1; D is ambiguous. This CDR3 has 12 amino acids. This chain's CDR3 is CASSLNVNEQLF. CDR3 nucleotides: TGTGCCAGTAGTTTAAACGTCAATGAGCAGTTATTC.

Remarks on this clonotype: One junction end disagrees with the germline gene, perhaps due to a read error. This chain links TRBV29-1 with TRBJ2-5; D remains ambiguous. CDR3 length equals 11 residues. Germline CDR1 and CDR2: SQVTM and ANQGSEA. The CDR3 nucleotides read TGCAACGTTGAAGACTTAGAGAGCCAGTACTTC. Translating it yields CNVEDLESQYF.

V gene TRBV6-1 combines with J gene TRBJ2-2; D uncertain. CDR1 MNHNS and CDR2 SASEGT come from the germline V gene. V dropped 7 bases and J dropped 0 bases, with 12 bases sitting between them. The CDR3 loop spans 15 amino acids. The CDR3, as DNA: TGTGCCAGCACAGGCACATCATCGAACACCGGGGAGCTGTTTTTT. Its translation is CASTGTSSNTGELFF.

As concerns this clonotype: One end of the junction varies from germline; a read error may be responsible. The chain combines TRBV19 with TRBJ1-2; no definite D call. The CDR3 loop spans 15 amino acids. Looked up from germline, CDR1 is LNHDA and CDR2 is SQIVND (reference sequence). CDR3 nucleotide sequence: TGTGCAAGTAGTCCCCGATTCACCCTTAACTATGGCTACAACTTC. Translating it yields CASSPRFTLNYGYNF. The full variable domain, with the rest looked up from reference TRBV19 and TRBJ1-2, is DGGITQSPKYLFRKEGQNVTLSCEQNLNHDAMYWYRQDPGQGLRLIYYSQIVNDFQKGDIAEGYSVSREKKESFPLTVTSAQKNPTAFYLCASSPRFTLNYGYNFGSGTRLTVV.

A few counts support this clonotype. This rearrangement joins TRBV12-3 or TRBV12-4 to TRBJ2-3; perhaps TRBD1 as D (5 bases). The CDR3 contains 16 residues. Trimming took off 2 bases at V and 2 bases at J, with 14 bases between the two ends. The DNA of the CDR3 is TGTGCCAGCAGTTTATTCGAAGGGGCCTCCACAGATACGCAGTATTTT. Its protein is CASSLFEGASTDTQYF.

J is TRBJ1-5 and V is TRBV2; D is undetermined. V shed 2 bases and J shed 5 bases, with 13 bases lying between them. Germline CDR1 SNHLY, CDR2 FYNNEI. This CDR3 comprises 15 residues. In DNA, the CDR3 is TGTGCCAGCAGTGAATCTGGCAGGAGGGATCAGCCCCAGCATTTT. As protein: CASSESGRRDQPQHF.

This clonotype was recorded many times. The genes are TRBV5-1 and TRBJ2-2; no reliable D call. Germline CDR1 reads SGHRS; CDR2 reads YFSETQ. CDR3 length equals 13 residues. Trimming removed 5 bases from V and 2 bases from J, with 7 bases in between. In DNA form, the CDR3 reads TGCGCCAGCAGATTAGACAACACCGGGGAGCTGTTTTTT. Translated, it gives CASRLDNTGELFF. The whole variable domain, remainder taken from reference TRBV5-1 and TRBJ2-2, is KAGVTQTPRYLIKTRGQQVTLSCSPISGHRSVSWYQQTPGQGLQFLFEYFSETQRNKGNFPGRFSGRQFSNSRSEMNVSTLELGDSALYLCASRLDNTGELFFGEGSRLTVL.

This chain links TRBV12-3 or TRBV12-4 with TRBJ2-6, with D perhaps matching TRBD2 (6 bases). The CDR3 runs to 17 residues. As DNA, the CDR3 is TGTGACAGTGGTCCTGGGACTTCTGTCTCTGGGGCCAACGTCCTGACTTTC. Translated: CDSGPGTSVSGANVLTF.

With respect to this clonotype: A much larger clone lies a single base off, so this may be a read error. V gene TRBV24-1 combines with J gene TRBJ2-2; maybe TRBD2 (6 bases). The V end lost 5 bases, the J end lost 9 bases, and 12 bases lay between the germline ends. CDR1 and CDR2 from the germline V gene are KGHDR and SFDVKD. CDR3 size: 13 residues. The CDR3, as DNA: TGTGCCACCAGTGGGGAGGTTACCTGGGAGCTGTTTTTT. Translated: CATSGEVTWELFF.

This clonotype was counted at least ten times. The chain has TRBV20-1 and TRBJ2-5; D possibly corresponds to TRBD1 (6 bases). The V and J ends lost 2 bases and 3 bases respectively, with 10 bases between them. Germline CDR1 reads DFQATT; CDR2 reads SNEGSKA (reference sequence). The CDR3 extends over 13 amino acids. CDR3 nucleotides: TGCAGTGCTAGACGAGGGGGTAAAGAGACCCAGTACTTC. It codes for CSARRGGKETQYF.

This clonotype showed up just a few times. Sequence at one end of the junction differs from germline and may be a read error. The chain employs TRBV11-1 and TRBJ2-2; no firm D call. The V gene's germline CDR1 is SGHAT and CDR2 FQDESV (reference sequence). CDR3 length equals 13 residues. CDR3 DNA sequence: TGTGTCAGCAACTTTGGAATGACCGGGGAGCTGTTTTTT. Protein: CVSNFGMTGELFF.

Notes on this clonotype: The CDR3 does not end in the conserved phenylalanine or tryptophan, so this is likely a read error. The J gene is TRBJ1-1, the V gene TRBV4-1, with D unresolved. V lost 1 base to trimming and J lost 6 bases, with 3 bases between them. The length of the CDR3 is 11 residues. Germline loops: CDR1 MGHRA, CDR2 YSYEKL. CDR3 sequence reads: CASSQGAEAFP. The CDR3 nucleotides read TGCGCCAGCAGCCAAGGGGCTGAAGCTTTCCCT.

This clonotype was seen more than once but under ten times. The chain links TRBV4-2 to TRBJ2-7; tentative D call: TRBD1 (6 bases). Per the germline V gene, CDR1 is LGHNA and CDR2 is YNFKEQ. V was clipped by 1 base and J by 0 bases, with 13 bases between them. The CDR3 is made up of 16 amino acids. In DNA form, the CDR3 reads TGTGCCAGCAGCCAAGGGGGGCAGGGTGACTCCTACGAGCAGTACTTC. Translation gives CASSQGGQGDSYEQYF.

Turning to this clonotype: A much larger clone differs from this one at a single base, so this may be a read error. This sequence joins TRBV7-8 and TRBJ1-4, with a possible D match to TRBD1 (6 bases). The V gene's germline CDR1 is SGHVS and CDR2 FQNEAQ. The CDR3 extends over 15 amino acids. CDR3 DNA: TGTACCAGCAGCCTGGGGGGCAGGGCAGATGAAAAACTGTTTTTT. This translates into CTSSLGGRADEKLFF. Combining the CDR3 with reference TRBV7-8 and TRBJ1-4 gives the whole variable domain GAGVSQSPRYKVAKRGQDVALRCDPISGHVSLFWYQQALGQGPEFLTYFQNEAQLDKSGLPSDRFFAERPEGSVSTLKIQRTQQEDSAVYLCTSSLGGRADEKLFFGSGTQLSVL.

This clonotype was seen ten or more times. The V call is TRBV6-1, the J call TRBJ1-4; D gene ambiguous. Germline V gene sequence: CDR1 MNHNS, CDR2 SASEGT. The CDR3 has 15 residues. Trimming shortened V by 2 bases and J by 5 bases, and 12 bases separated the two germline ends. Written as DNA, the CDR3 is TGTGCCAGCAGTGAAAAAGGAGAAAGAAATGAAAAACTGTTTTTT. Its translation is CASSEKGERNEKLFF.

This clonotype was seen only once. The chain links TRBV6-5 to TRBJ2-5, with TRBD1 as a possible D gene (6 bases). Germline V lookup: CDR1 MNHEY, CDR2 SVGAGI. The CDR3 loop spans 15 amino acids. V lost 2 bases, J lost 10 bases, and 20 bases lay in between. The chain's CDR3 is CASSYGAGAQGSQYF. CDR3 nucleotide sequence: TGTGCCAGCAGTTACGGCGCAGGGGCCCAGGGAAGCCAGTACTTC.